Listed here are 25 T cell receptor beta chains from one sample, sequenced in a study of blood T cell repertoires in COVID-19. Data came from immunoSEQ multiplex PCR; TCRdb stores just in-frame clones and leaves some out. The data show 300,000 to 350,000 clones, with about nine tenths seen just once and 3% to 4.5% held by the top ten. Sequenced material: peripheral blood. The origin of the receptors is a woman aged 60-75 years with COVID-19, enrolled during active disease.

The rearrangement joins TRBV18 to TRBJ2-2; 7 bases line up with TRBD1. The germline gives CDR1 KGHSH, CDR2 LQKENI. This CDR3 region has 13 residues. Unmatched junction bases numbered 1, after V lost 5 bases and J lost 4 bases. CDR3 loop: CASSDRVTGELFF. CDR3 DNA: TGTGCCAGCTCAGACAGGGTCACCGGGGAGCTGTTTTTT.

V is TRBV7-3 and J is TRBJ1-2; D remains unclear. V was cut by 0 bases and J by 1 base, with 6 bases left in between. Germline assignment: CDR1 SGHTA and CDR2 FQGTGA. The CDR3 is made up of 14 amino acids. The CDR3 spells CASSLTSDNYGYTF. The DNA of the CDR3 is TGTGCCAGCAGCTTAACATCAGATAACTATGGCTACACCTTC.

The CDR3 spells CASSLRPETEAFF. CDR3 bases: TGCGCCAGCAGCTTGAGGCCGGAGACTGAAGCTTTCTTT. The chain joins TRBV5-1 to TRBJ1-1; D remains unclear. Germline CDR1 reads SGHRS; CDR2 reads YFSETQ. The CDR3 consists of 13 residues. Trimming left V 1 base short and J 5 bases short, with 9 bases between.

This clone was counted once. The rearrangement joins TRBV3-1 (or the pseudogene TRBV3-2) to TRBJ2-7, with D unclear. The CDR3 loop spans 15 amino acids. The V end was cut by 1 base, the J end by 0 bases, with 10 bases between. Germline V gene data show CDR1 as LGHDT and CDR2 as YNNKEL (reference sequence). For the CDR3, the DNA is TGTGCCAGCAGCCAAGGATACACCGTCTCCTACGAGCAGTACTTC. This sequence encodes CASSQGYTVSYEQYF.

This clone was seen a single time. The CDR3 loop reads CASSNPLQGINEKLFF. The CDR3 DNA is TGCGCCAGCAGCAACCCTCTACAGGGGATTAATGAAAAACTGTTTTTT. V is TRBV5-1 and J is TRBJ1-4, with 7 positions matching TRBD1. The germline V gene encodes CDR1 SGHRS and CDR2 YFSETQ. The CDR3 spans 16 residues. Trimming removed 4 bases from V and 4 bases from J; junction bases left unmatched: 10.

This clone occurred once. The chain employs TRBV10-3 and TRBJ1-1, with 10 bases aligning to TRBD1. The ends lost 3 bases at V and 0 bases at J; junction bases unmatched: 7. The CDR3 has 17 residues. The germline V gene encodes CDR1 ENHRY and CDR2 SYGVKD. The CDR3 here is CAISDPGQGIMNTEAFF. In nucleotides, the CDR3 is TGTGCCATCAGTGATCCGGGACAGGGGATAATGAACACTGAAGCTTTCTTT.

The gene calls are TRBV5-4 and TRBJ2-1; 9 positions agree with TRBD1. The V and J ends lost 4 bases and 9 bases, in that order; junction bases with no gene match: 2. CDR1 and CDR2 from the germline V gene are SGHNT and YYREEE (reference sequence). This CDR3 is 12 amino acids long. The CDR3 DNA is TGTGCCAGCAGCCTGACAGGGGGTGAGCAGTTCTTC. It codes for CASSLTGGEQFF. Full variable domain (remainder filled in from reference TRBV5-4 and TRBJ2-1): ETGVTQSPTHLIKTRGQQVTLRCSSQSGHNTVSWYQQALGQGPQFIFQYYREEENGRGNFPPRFSGLQFPNYSSELNVNALELDDSALYLCASSLTGGEQFFGPGTRLTVL.

The table lists this clone with a count of one. The chain carries TRBV9 and TRBJ2-7; D is unresolved. Trimming stripped 4 bases from V and 4 bases from J, with 15 bases between. The germline gives CDR1 SGDLS, CDR2 YYNGEE. The CDR3 totals 14 residues. The CDR3 sequence is CASSPRLGPYEQYF. The CDR3 coding sequence is TGTGCCAGCAGCCCCCGCTTGGGCCCATACGAGCAGTACTTC.

The chain recombines TRBV6-5 with TRBJ1-2, with TRBD1 identical over 9 bases. This CDR3 has 15 amino acids. CDR1 is MNHEY, CDR2 SVGAGI, per germline. Germline trimming cut 0 bases from V and 4 bases from J; bases unmatched to any gene: 3. CDR3 region: CASSYSGTGIYGYTF. The CDR3 coding sequence is TGTGCCAGCAGTTACTCGGGGACAGGGATCTATGGCTACACCTTC.

The chain links TRBV7-9 to TRBJ2-7; D might be TRBD2 (6 bases). The CDR3 runs 12 residues. Per the germline V gene, CDR1 is SEHNR and CDR2 is FQNEAQ (reference sequence). Between the trimmed V and J ends, which lost 5 bases and 4 bases, there was a span of 9 bases. The chain's CDR3 is CASSPRGYEQYF. The CDR3 DNA reads as TGTGCCAGCAGCCCCCGGGGGTACGAGCAGTACTTC.

The chain couples TRBV18 to TRBJ1-5; D is unclear. The germline gives CDR1 KGHSH, CDR2 LQKENI. Trimming took 6 bases from V and 2 from J, leaving 8 bases between them. The CDR3 is 13 amino acids. The CDR3 sequence is CASSRSGNQPQHF. The CDR3 nucleotides read TGTGCCAGCTCCCGCTCGGGCAATCAGCCCCAGCATTTT.

The V and J genes are TRBV3-1 (or the pseudogene TRBV3-2) and TRBJ1-1, with TRBD1 as a possible D gene (5 bases). The CDR3 totals 14 residues. Germline CDR1 reads LGHDT; CDR2 reads YNNKEL (reference sequence). The V and J ends lost 4 bases and 3 bases respectively, with 12 bases between them. The CDR3 DNA follows: TGTGCCAGCAGCCCGATAGTAGGGGACACTGAAGCTTTCTTT. It encodes CASSPIVGDTEAFF.

This clone is a singleton in its sample. This sequence joins TRBV2 and TRBJ2-5; 12 bases line up with TRBD1. Losses at the gene ends were 6 bases for V and 5 bases for J; bases not matched to a gene: 4. There are 14 residues in the CDR3. From germline, CDR1 is SNHLY and CDR2 FYNNEI. The CDR3 here is CASRGTGGEETQYF. The DNA of the CDR3 is TGTGCCAGCAGAGGGACAGGGGGCGAGGAGACCCAGTACTTC.

The V call is TRBV30, the J call TRBJ1-1; possible D gene TRBD1, 5 bases. The germline CDR1 and CDR2 sequences are GTSNPN and SVGIG (reference sequence). The CDR3 sequence is 14 residues long. V lost 5 bases, J lost 0 bases, and 13 bases lay in between. The CDR3, as DNA: TGTGCCTGGTCTCTGGGGCAGCTGAACACTGAAGCTTTCTTT. It yields the protein CAWSLGQLNTEAFF.

The CDR3 nucleotides read TGTGCCAGCAGTTACGACAGGTTTGGCTACACCTTC. Encoded protein: CASSYDRFGYTF. This rearrangement joins TRBV6-2 or TRBV6-3 to TRBJ1-2; D is perhaps TRBD1 (6 bases). The CDR3 runs 12 residues. Germline values: CDR1 MNHEY, CDR2 SVGEGT. The V gene lost 2 bases and the J gene lost 7 bases, with 8 bases spanning the gap.

This chain connects TRBV21-1 to TRBJ1-1; the table's D call, TRBD1, has no DNA check behind it. TRBV21-1 has pseudogene status. The CDR3 runs 11 residues. This CDR3 reads CASTVTITTFF. The CDR3 nucleotides are TGTGCCAGCACCGTGACAATTACGACTTTCTTT.

The rearrangement uses TRBV3-1 (or the pseudogene TRBV3-2) and TRBJ1-2; TRBD1 is a possible D gene (5 bases). V was cut by 8 bases and J by 5 bases, with 12 bases left in between. Germline lookup yields CDR1 LGHDT and CDR2 YNNKEL (reference sequence). The CDR3 consists of 12 residues. The CDR3 loop is CASSPEGYGYTF. The CDR3, as DNA: TGTGCCAGCTCTCCGGAGGGGTATGGCTACACCTTC.

The genes are TRBV4-2 and TRBJ1-4; D unclear. Trimming cost V 6 bases and J 4 bases, with 12 bases left between them. The CDR3 is 14 amino acids. Germline V gives CDR1 LGHNA, CDR2 YNFKEQ. In DNA, the CDR3 is TGTGCCAGCAGTCCGGACCGGGATAATGAAAAACTGTTTTTT. Translated, it gives CASSPDRDNEKLFF.

CDR3 nucleotides: TGTGCCAGCAGTTCCGTCCCGGGACAGGTTTCGAATAACTACAATGAGCAGTTCTTC. This translates into CASSSVPGQVSNNYNEQFF. The chain has TRBV6-2 or TRBV6-3 and TRBJ2-1; 8 bases align to TRBD1. The V gene end was trimmed by 4 bases and the J gene end by 3 bases; junction bases not matched to a gene: 17. From germline, CDR1 is MNHEY and CDR2 SVGEGT. This CDR3 spans 19 amino acids.

The chain couples TRBV20-1 to TRBJ1-6, with 8 positions matching TRBD1. Germline CDR1 DFQATT, CDR2 SNEGSKA (reference sequence). This CDR3 comprises 11 residues. Trimming took 7 bases from V and 14 from J; bases not matched to a gene: 7. CDR3 amino acids: CSVGQGLSLHF. In nucleotides, the CDR3 is TGCAGTGTTGGACAGGGATTGTCCCTCCACTTT.

The rearrangement joins TRBV3-1 (or the pseudogene TRBV3-2) to TRBJ2-2; 9 bases match TRBD1. J lost 1 base, V lost 3 bases, and 0 bases had no gene match. There are 15 residues in the CDR3. Germline V gene lookup returns CDR1 LGHDT and CDR2 YNNKEL (reference sequence). In nucleotides, the CDR3 is TGTGCCAGCAGCCAGGGACAGGGGAACACCGGGGAGCTGTTTTTT. This sequence encodes CASSQGQGNTGELFF.

V is TRBV4-1 and J is TRBJ2-7; 9 bases are shared with TRBD1. Germline-derived CDR1 and CDR2 are MGHRA and YSYEKL. This CDR3 spans 15 amino acids. The V gene end was trimmed by 4 bases and the J gene end by 5 bases; junction bases not matched to a gene: 9. The DNA for the CDR3 is TGCGCCAGCAGCCGAACCGGGACAGGGTTGCACGAGCAGTACTTC. This codes for CASSRTGTGLHEQYF.

The rearrangement joins TRBV7-3 to TRBJ2-1, with TRBD2 identical over 10 bases. This CDR3 comprises 15 residues. Germline CDR1 is SGHTA and CDR2 is FQGTGA. V lost 5 bases, J lost 9 bases, and 10 bases stayed unmatched. For the CDR3, the DNA is TGTGCCAGCAGCCCTCTTAGCGGGGGGCATGGTGAGCAGTTCTTC. Its translation: CASSPLSGGHGEQFF.

The CDR3 loop reads CASSLGPGSYNEQFF. CDR3 in DNA: TGTGCCAGCAGCTTGGGCCCGGGCTCCTACAATGAGCAGTTCTTC. The V and J genes are TRBV5-6 and TRBJ2-1; no clear D. The germline V gene has CDR1 SGHDT and CDR2 YYEEEE. Between the trimmed V and J ends, which lost 0 bases and 0 bases, there was a span of 7 bases. The CDR3 totals 15 residues.

This chain uses TRBV30 with TRBJ1-2, with D unclear. Germline V gene sequence: CDR1 GTSNPN, CDR2 SVGIG (reference sequence). CDR3 length: 13 amino acids. V gave up 1 base and J gave up 8 bases, with 14 bases separating them. CDR3 sequence (DNA): TGTGCCTGGAGTGGATGGACGGGAGAAGGCTACACCTTC. Encoded protein: CAWSGWTGEGYTF.